Listed here are 18 T cell receptor beta chains from one sample, sequenced in a study of response to subunit inactivated influenza vaccine. TCRdb re-analysed the RT-PCR reads in MiXCR, keeping a single row per CDR3 protein. The sample shows about 520,000 distinct CDR3 sequences, roughly 25% of them seen only once. Sequencing was performed on CD4+ T cells sorted from PBMCs, taken more than 4 days after vaccination. Receptors were obtained from a man aged 45-65 years who received an inactivated influenza vaccine.

The chain joins TRBV20-1 to TRBJ1-6; 9 bases line up with TRBD1. Unmatched junction bases numbered 8, after V lost 2 bases and J lost 6 bases. CDR1 DFQATT and CDR2 SNEGSKA come from the germline V gene (reference sequence). This CDR3 has 16 residues. This CDR3 reads CSARKDRGSSNSPLHF. For the CDR3, the DNA is TGCAGTGCTAGAAAGGACAGGGGTTCATCTAATTCACCCCTCCACTTT.

This rearrangement joins TRBV28 to TRBJ1-2; 8 bases are shared with TRBD1. With 7 bases clipped from V and 8 bases from J, the junction kept 12 bases outside the gene matches. Germline V gives CDR1 MDHEN, CDR2 SYDVKM. The CDR3 length is 14 residues. This CDR3 is CASTPPARGHGYTF. The CDR3 DNA sequence: TGTGCCAGCACCCCCCCGGCCAGGGGGCACGGCTACACCTTC.

V is TRBV20-1 and J is TRBJ2-7; D is possibly TRBD1 (5 bases). CDR3 size: 13 residues. Trimming removed 1 base from V and 5 bases from J, with 12 bases in between. Germline-derived CDR1 and CDR2 are DFQATT and SNEGSKA (reference sequence). In nucleotides, the CDR3 is TGCAGTGCTAGAGTGGGGCGGTTCGACGAGCAGTACTTC. This encodes CSARVGRFDEQYF.

This chain joins TRBV10-3 and TRBJ1-5; tentatively, D is TRBD1 (6 bases). The V gene lost 7 bases and the J gene lost 5 bases, with 12 bases spanning the gap. CDR3 length equals 13 residues. Germline V gene lookup returns CDR1 ENHRY and CDR2 SYGVKD. The CDR3 sequence: CAIMEGGDQPQHF. The CDR3 DNA sequence: TGTGCCATCATGGAGGGGGGGGATCAGCCCCAGCATTTT.

This clonotype was observed once. The CDR3, as DNA: TGCAGTGCTAGAGACGACAGGAGCAATCAGCCCCAGCATTTT. It is translated as CSARDDRSNQPQHF. The chain employs TRBV20-1 and TRBJ1-5; tentatively, D is TRBD1 (6 bases). CDR3 length: 14 amino acids. Trimming removed 0 bases at V and 1 base at J, with 7 bases between. The germline gives CDR1 DFQATT, CDR2 SNEGSKA (reference sequence).

The chain has TRBV7-9 and TRBJ2-1; 7 bases map to TRBD2. The length of the CDR3 is 17 residues. Trimming removed 4 bases from V and 3 bases from J; junction bases left unmatched: 12. Germline CDR1 reads SEHNR; CDR2 reads FQNEAQ (reference sequence). The CDR3 reads CASSSPISASGYNEQFF. CDR3 bases: TGTGCCAGCAGCTCCCCCATCTCCGCTAGCGGCTACAATGAGCAGTTCTTC. The whole variable domain, remainder taken from reference TRBV7-9 and TRBJ2-1, is DTGVSQNPRHKITKRGQNVTFRCDPISEHNRLYWYRQTLGQGPEFLTYFQNEAQLEKSRLLSDRFSAERPKGSFSTLEIQRTEQGDSAMYLCASSSPISASGYNEQFFGPGTRLTVL.

The chain is built from TRBV24-1 and TRBJ2-5; no reliable D call. This CDR3 contains 16 residues. The germline V gene has CDR1 KGHDR and CDR2 SFDVKD. Trimming pared 3 bases from V and 4 bases from J, leaving 17 bases between. CDR3 region: CATSDPGLSTLETQYF. CDR3 in DNA: TGTGCCACCAGTGATCCGGGTCTATCGACCCTAGAGACCCAGTACTTC.

The table lists this clonotype with a few counts. This chain links TRBV4-2 with TRBJ2-7; TRBD2 aligns across 7 bases. Germline values: CDR1 LGHNA, CDR2 YNFKEQ. The CDR3 loop spans 15 amino acids. J lost 2 bases, V lost 2 bases, and 6 bases had no gene match. Here the CDR3 reads CASSQSSGEAYEQYF. The CDR3 nucleotides read TGTGCCAGCAGCCAATCCAGCGGGGAGGCCTACGAGCAGTACTTC.

The V and J genes are TRBV29-1 and TRBJ2-7; D call uncertain. This CDR3 contains 12 residues. Germline loops: CDR1 SQVTM, CDR2 ANQGSEA. V lost 5 bases to trimming and J lost 1 base, with 9 bases between them. As DNA, the CDR3 is TGCAGCGTTTCTTCGCCATCCTACGAGCAGTACTTC. It encodes CSVSSPSYEQYF.

In this sample, this clonotype turned up a few times. V and J are TRBV7-2 and TRBJ1-1; TRBD1 aligns across 8 bases. After removal of 5 bases from V and 7 bases from J, the junction contained 9 bases not matched to a gene. The CDR3 is 14 amino acids. Germline CDR1 reads SGHTA; CDR2 reads FQGNSA. Here the CDR3 reads CASSGPGQAYEAFF. DNA for the CDR3: TGTGCCAGCAGCGGACCGGGACAGGCTTATGAAGCTTTCTTT.

DNA for the CDR3: TGTGCCAGCAGCCCAACGGACAGGGGAGGTCAGCCCCAGCATTTT. Its protein is CASSPTDRGGQPQHF. The rearrangement uses TRBV7-2 and TRBJ1-5, with TRBD1 matching over 9 bases. Germline values: CDR1 SGHTA, CDR2 FQGNSA. Trimming at V came to 5 bases and at J to 6 bases, leaving 8 bases not matched to a gene. The CDR3 is 15 amino acids.

The CDR3: CASSFQRQVNTEAFF. CDR3 sequence (DNA): TGTGCCAGCAGCTTCCAACGACAGGTAAACACTGAAGCTTTCTTT. The chain employs TRBV7-9 and TRBJ1-1; TRBD1 is a possible D gene (6 bases). With 3 bases removed from V and 2 bases from J, the gap between germline ends came to 13 bases. The CDR3 loop spans 15 amino acids. Germline-derived CDR1 and CDR2 are SEHNR and FQNEAQ (reference sequence). The full variable domain, with the rest looked up from reference TRBV7-9 and TRBJ1-1, is DTGVSQNPRHKITKRGQNVTFRCDPISEHNRLYWYRQTLGQGPEFLTYFQNEAQLEKSRLLSDRFSAERPKGSFSTLEIQRTEQGDSAMYLCASSFQRQVNTEAFFGQGTRLTVV.

In its sample, this clonotype was seen a few times. This chain uses TRBV20-1 with TRBJ1-1; D is unresolved. The CDR3 runs to 12 residues. Trimming cost V 8 bases and J 1 base, with 11 bases left between them. The germline V gene encodes CDR1 DFQATT and CDR2 SNEGSKA (reference sequence). The chain's CDR3 is CSLPRQNTEAFF. CDR3 DNA sequence: TGCAGTCTACCCAGACAGAACACTGAAGCTTTCTTT.

The chain recombines TRBV4-3 with TRBJ2-7; possibly TRBD2 for D (6 bases). Trimming pared 0 bases from V and 2 bases from J, leaving 14 bases between. The CDR3 sequence is 16 residues long. Per germline, CDR1 LGHNA and CDR2 YSLEER. The DNA of the CDR3 is TGCGCCAGCAGCCAAGATCTCAACGGGGGTACCTACGAGCAGTACTTC. Translating it yields CASSQDLNGGTYEQYF.

The chain has TRBV20-1 and TRBJ2-1; D is perhaps TRBD2 (5 bases). Germline assignment: CDR1 DFQATT and CDR2 SNEGSKA (reference sequence). The CDR3 has 15 amino acids. V was shortened by 5 bases and J by 0 bases, with 14 bases between the two germline ends. CDR3: CSARTGPSSYNEQFF. The CDR3 coding sequence is TGCAGTGCTCGGACTGGACCGAGCTCCTACAATGAGCAGTTCTTC.

This clonotype was seen a single time. V is TRBV18 and J is TRBJ2-7, with TRBD1 matching 8 bases. CDR3 length: 16 residues. V dropped 2 bases and J dropped 4; count of bases not matched to a gene: 10. The germline CDR1 and CDR2 sequences are KGHSH and LQKENI. CDR3 sequence reads: CASSPKWQGATYEQYF. The CDR3 nucleotides read TGTGCCAGCTCACCAAAATGGCAGGGGGCTACATACGAGCAGTACTTC.

This CDR3 reads CASSRRAGGEGEQFF. The CDR3 DNA is TGTGCCAGCAGCAGGCGAGCGGGGGGTGAGGGGGAGCAGTTCTTC. J is TRBJ2-1 and V is TRBV7-9; 9 bases agree with TRBD2. J lost 10 bases, V lost 5 bases, and 12 bases had no gene match. The CDR3 is 15 residues long. Germline CDR1 reads SEHNR; CDR2 reads FQNEAQ (reference sequence).

CDR3 in DNA: TGTGCCAGCGGACAGGGGAATGCTAACTATGGCTACACCTTC. It codes for CASGQGNANYGYTF. This sequence joins TRBV12-3 or TRBV12-4 and TRBJ1-2; 9 bases map to TRBD1. The V segment lost 8 bases and the J segment 0 bases; nucleotides outside the gene matches: 4. CDR3 size: 14 residues.